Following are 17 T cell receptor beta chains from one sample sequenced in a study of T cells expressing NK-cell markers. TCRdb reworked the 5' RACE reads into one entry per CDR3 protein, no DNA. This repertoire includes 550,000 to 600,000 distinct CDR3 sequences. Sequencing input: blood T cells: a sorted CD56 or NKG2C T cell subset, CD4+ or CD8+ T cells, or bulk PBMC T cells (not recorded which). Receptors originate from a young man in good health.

This CDR3 is CASRGGASGIYNEQFF. The chain couples TRBV5-5 to TRBJ2-1; TCRdb returns TRBD2, unconfirmable since there is no DNA. Germline CDR1 reads SGHKS; CDR2 reads YYEKEE (reference sequence). The CDR3 is made up of 16 amino acids.

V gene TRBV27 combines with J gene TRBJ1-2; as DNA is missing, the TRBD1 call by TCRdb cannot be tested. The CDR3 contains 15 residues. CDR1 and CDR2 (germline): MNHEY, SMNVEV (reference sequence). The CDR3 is CASKRSGVQGSGYTF.

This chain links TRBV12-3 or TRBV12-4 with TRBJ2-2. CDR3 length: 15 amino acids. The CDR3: CASSLALDGPGELFF.

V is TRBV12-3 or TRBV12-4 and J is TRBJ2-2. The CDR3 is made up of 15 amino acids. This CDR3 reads CASSFASGSTGELFF.

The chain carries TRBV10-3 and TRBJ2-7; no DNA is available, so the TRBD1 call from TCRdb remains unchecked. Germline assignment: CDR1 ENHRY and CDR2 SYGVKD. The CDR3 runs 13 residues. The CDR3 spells CAVVGTESYEQYF.

The CDR3 protein is CASSPPGQVYEQYF. This sequence joins TRBV4-2 and TRBJ2-7; TCRdb returns TRBD1, unconfirmable since there is no DNA. CDR3 length equals 14 residues. Germline V CDR1 and CDR2: LGHNA, YNFKEQ.

Here the CDR3 reads CSAQPQDRGGQTQYF. This chain connects TRBV20-1 to TRBJ2-5; the D call from TCRdb, TRBD2, cannot be confirmed without DNA. The CDR3 spans 15 residues. CDR1 and CDR2 (germline): DFQATT, SNEGSKA (reference sequence).

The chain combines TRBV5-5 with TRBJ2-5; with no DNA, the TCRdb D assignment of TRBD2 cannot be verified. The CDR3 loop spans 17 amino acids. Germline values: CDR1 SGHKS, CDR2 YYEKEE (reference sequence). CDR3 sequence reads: CASSSGPGLAEKETQYF. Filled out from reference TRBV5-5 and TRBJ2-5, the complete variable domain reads DAGVTQSPTHLIKTRGQQVTLRCSPISGHKSVSWYQQVLGQGPQFIFQYYEKEERGRGNFPDRFSARQFPNYSSELNVNALLLGDSALYLCASSSGPGLAEKETQYFGPGTRLLVL.

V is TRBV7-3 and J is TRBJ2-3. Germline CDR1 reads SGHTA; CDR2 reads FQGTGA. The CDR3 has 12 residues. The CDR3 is CASSSSGYTQYF.

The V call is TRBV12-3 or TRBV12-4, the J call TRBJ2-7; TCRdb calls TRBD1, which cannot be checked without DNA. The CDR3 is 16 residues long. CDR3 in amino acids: CASSPEGVRSSYEQYF.

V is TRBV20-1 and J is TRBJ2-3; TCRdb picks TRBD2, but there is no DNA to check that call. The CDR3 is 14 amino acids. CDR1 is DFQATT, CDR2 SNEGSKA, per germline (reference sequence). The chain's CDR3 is CSASWADFTDTQYF.

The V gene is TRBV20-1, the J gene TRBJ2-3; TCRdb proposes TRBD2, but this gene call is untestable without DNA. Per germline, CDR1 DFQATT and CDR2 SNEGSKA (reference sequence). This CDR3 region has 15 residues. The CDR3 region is CSAWGDPRDADTQYF.

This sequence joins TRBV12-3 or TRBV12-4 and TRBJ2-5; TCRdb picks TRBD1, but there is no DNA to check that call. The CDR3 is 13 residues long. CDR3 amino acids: CASGWTTQETQYF.

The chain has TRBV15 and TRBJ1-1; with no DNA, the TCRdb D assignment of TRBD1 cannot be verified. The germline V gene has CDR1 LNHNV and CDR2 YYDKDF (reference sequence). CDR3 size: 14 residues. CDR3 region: CATSREGARGEAFF.

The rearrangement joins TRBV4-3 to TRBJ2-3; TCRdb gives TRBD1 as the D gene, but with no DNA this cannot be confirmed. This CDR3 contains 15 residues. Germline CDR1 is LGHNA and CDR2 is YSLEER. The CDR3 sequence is CASSQDREITDTQYF.

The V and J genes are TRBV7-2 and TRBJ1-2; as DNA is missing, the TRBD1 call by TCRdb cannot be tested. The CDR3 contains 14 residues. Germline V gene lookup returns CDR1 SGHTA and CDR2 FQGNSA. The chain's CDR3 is CASSLGQFSQGYTF. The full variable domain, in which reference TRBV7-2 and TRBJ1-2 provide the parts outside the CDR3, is GAGVSQSPSNKVTEKGKDVELRCDPISGHTALYWYRQSLGQGLEFLIYFQGNSAPDKSGLPSDRFSAERTGGSVSTLTIQRTQQEDSAVYLCASSLGQFSQGYTFGSGTRLTVV.

The CDR3 here is CASSLWDPWEEQFF. This chain connects TRBV27 to TRBJ2-1. The CDR3 covers 14 residues. Germline assignment: CDR1 MNHEY and CDR2 SMNVEV (reference sequence).